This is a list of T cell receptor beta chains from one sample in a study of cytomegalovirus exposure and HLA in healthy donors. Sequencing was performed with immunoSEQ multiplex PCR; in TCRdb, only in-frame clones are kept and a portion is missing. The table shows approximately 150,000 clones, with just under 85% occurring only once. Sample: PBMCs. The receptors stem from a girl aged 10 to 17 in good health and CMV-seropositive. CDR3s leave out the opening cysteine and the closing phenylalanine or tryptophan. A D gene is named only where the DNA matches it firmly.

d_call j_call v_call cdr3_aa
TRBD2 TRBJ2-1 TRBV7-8 ASSLRTSGDDEQF
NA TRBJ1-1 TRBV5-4 ASSWEVANTEAF
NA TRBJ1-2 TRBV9 ASSALSTVTNYGYT
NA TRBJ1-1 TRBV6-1 ASSDRMNTEAF
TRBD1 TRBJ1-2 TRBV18 ASSPRQGSGYT
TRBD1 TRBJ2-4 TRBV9 ASSPGQGAIQY
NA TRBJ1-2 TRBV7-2 ASSLTGPGYGYT
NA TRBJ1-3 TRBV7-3 ASSFSGGSGNTIY
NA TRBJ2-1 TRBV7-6 ASSLGAASSYNEQF
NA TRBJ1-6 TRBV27 ASNSTRTPGGNNSPLH
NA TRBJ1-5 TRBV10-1 ASSDWGDQPQH
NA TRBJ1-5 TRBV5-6 ASSFRGTRNQPQH
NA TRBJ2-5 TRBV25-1 ASSQSPETQY
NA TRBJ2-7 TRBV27 ASSTYGGPYEQY
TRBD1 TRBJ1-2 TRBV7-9 ASRSRDSFYGYT
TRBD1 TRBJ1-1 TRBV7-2 ASSIRTGNTEAF
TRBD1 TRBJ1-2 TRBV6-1 ATYRGSSGYT
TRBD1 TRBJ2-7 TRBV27 ASSLSGTGTYEQY
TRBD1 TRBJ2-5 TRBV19 ASMWTGESETQY
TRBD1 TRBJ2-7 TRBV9 ASSRYDRGQSSYEQY
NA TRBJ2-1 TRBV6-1 ASSAPGGGGRDEQF
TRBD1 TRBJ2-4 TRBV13 ASSLQGVNIQY
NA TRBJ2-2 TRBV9 ASSVSRTLNTGELF
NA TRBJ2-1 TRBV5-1 ASNYGAPNNEQF
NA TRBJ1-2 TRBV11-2 ASRPIPGNYGYT
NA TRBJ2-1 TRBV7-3 ASSPLATSYNEQF
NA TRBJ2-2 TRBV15 ATSREGDTGELF
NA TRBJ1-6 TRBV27 ASKLGGEGKLPPLH
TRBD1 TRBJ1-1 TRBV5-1 ASLPGQGNTEAF
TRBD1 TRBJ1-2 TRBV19 ASSIGGTALYGYT
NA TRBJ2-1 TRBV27 ASSQGSQGNEQF
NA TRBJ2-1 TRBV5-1 ASSAEWVGRGEQF
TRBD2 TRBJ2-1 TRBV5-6 ASSGLGRGGEQF
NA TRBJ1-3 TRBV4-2 ASSQDMTALSSGNTIY
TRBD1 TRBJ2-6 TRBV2 ASTLDRARSSGANVLT
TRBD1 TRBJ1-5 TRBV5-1 ASSAGTGSNQPQH
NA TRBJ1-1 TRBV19 ASSPLELTNTEAF
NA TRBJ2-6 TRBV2 ASSEQRSGANVLT
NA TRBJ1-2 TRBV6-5 ASSLDSRANYGYT
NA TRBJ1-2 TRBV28 ASSPPRGGGYT
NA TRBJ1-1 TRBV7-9 ASSFEGNTEAF
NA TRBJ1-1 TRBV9 ASSAGAWSNTEAF
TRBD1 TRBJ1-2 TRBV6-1 ASSEGQGFSGYT
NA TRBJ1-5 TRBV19 ASNIGGNQPQH
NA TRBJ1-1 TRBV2 ASSAAGRGNTEAF
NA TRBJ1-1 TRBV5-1 ASSLTAPQGKAEAF
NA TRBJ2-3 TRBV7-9 ASSLGSLALTDTQY
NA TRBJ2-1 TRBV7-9 ASSFTGGNEQF
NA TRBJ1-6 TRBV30 AWASGSSYNSPLH
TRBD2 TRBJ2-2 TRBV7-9 ASSWDYNTGELF
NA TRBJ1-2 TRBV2 ASTEDSNYGYT
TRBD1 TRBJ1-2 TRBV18 ASSPGWTGAAYGYT
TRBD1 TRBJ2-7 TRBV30 AWRTGPWEQY
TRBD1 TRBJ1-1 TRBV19 ASSVDRDLNTEAF
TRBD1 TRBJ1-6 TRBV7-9 ASSYPNRTGASYNSPLH
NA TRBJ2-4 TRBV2 ASSEVTGMTKNIQY
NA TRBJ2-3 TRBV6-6 ASSSGTSTDTQY
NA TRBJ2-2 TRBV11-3 ASSFASRMGRANTGELF
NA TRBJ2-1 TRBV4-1 ASSHRGGTSSIDEQF
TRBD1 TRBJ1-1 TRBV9 ASSPRGAGGNTEAF